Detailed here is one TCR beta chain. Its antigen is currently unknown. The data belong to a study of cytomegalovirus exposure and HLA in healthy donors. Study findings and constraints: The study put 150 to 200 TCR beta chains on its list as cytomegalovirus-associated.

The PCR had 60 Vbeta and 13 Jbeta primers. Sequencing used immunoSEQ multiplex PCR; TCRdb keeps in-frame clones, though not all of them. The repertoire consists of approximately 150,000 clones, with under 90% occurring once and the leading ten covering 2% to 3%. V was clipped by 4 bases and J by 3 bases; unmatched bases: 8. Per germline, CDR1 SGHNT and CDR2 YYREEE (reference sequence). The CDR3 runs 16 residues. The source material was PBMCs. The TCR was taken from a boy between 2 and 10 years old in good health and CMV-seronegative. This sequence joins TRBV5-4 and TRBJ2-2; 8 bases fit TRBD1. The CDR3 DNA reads TGTGCCAGCAGCCCGGGAGACAGGGGTGACACCGGGGAGCTGTTTTTT. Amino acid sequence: CASSPGDRGDTGELFF.